The 20 T cell receptor beta chains below were found in one sample sequenced in a study of blood T cell repertoires in COVID-19. The repertoire was sequenced with immunoSEQ multiplex PCR; TCRdb's copy has only in-frame clones and lacks some. Of 70,000 to 95,000 clones detected, 80% to 90% appear once; the ten largest clones hold around 5.2%. Sequenced input: peripheral blood. These receptors originate from a woman older than 75 with active COVID-19.

This rearrangement joins TRBV14 to TRBJ1-2; D is unresolved. The CDR3 length is 12 residues. Per germline, CDR1 SGHDN and CDR2 FVKESK. V was pared by 6 bases and J by 4 bases, with 9 bases between. The CDR3: CASSSTSYGYTF. CDR3 DNA: TGTGCCAGCAGTTCGACAAGCTATGGCTACACCTTC.

V usage is TRBV12-5 and J usage is TRBJ2-3; D not certain. Deletions cut 10 bases from V and 6 bases from J, with 11 bases between. Germline V gives CDR1 LGHNT, CDR2 FRNRAP. The CDR3 length is 11 residues. CDR3 residues: CATCHWDTQYF. The CDR3 nucleotides read TGTGCTACCTGTCACTGGGATACGCAGTATTTT. The variable domain in full, completed from reference TRBV12-5 and TRBJ2-3, reads DARVTQTPRHKVTEMGQEVTMRCQPILGHNTVFWYRQTMMQGLELLAYFRNRAPLDDSGMPKDRFSAEMPDATLATLKIQPSEPRDSAVYFCATCHWDTQYFGPGTRLTVL.

The CDR3 region is CASSLLRAALRNEQFF. For the CDR3, the DNA is TGTGCCAGCAGCCTACTGCGGGCCGCCCTTCGGAATGAGCAGTTCTTC. The J gene is TRBJ2-1, the V gene TRBV28; possibly TRBD2 for D (5 bases). V was clipped by 6 bases and J by 7 bases, with 22 bases between them. The germline V gene encodes CDR1 MDHEN and CDR2 SYDVKM. This CDR3 has 16 residues.

V usage is TRBV5-1 and J usage is TRBJ2-7; possible D gene TRBD2, 7 bases. This CDR3 is 16 amino acids long. V lost 1 base, J lost 5 bases, and 19 bases lay in between. Germline V gene lookup returns CDR1 SGHRS and CDR2 YFSETQ. The chain's CDR3 is CASSLSARGLGDEQYF. The CDR3 DNA reads TGCGCCAGCAGCTTGTCCGCGCGGGGGCTCGGCGACGAGCAGTACTTC.

The chain has TRBV18 and TRBJ1-1; 9 nucleotides line up with TRBD1. The V gene's germline CDR1 is KGHSH and CDR2 LQKENI. The CDR3 is 16 amino acids. Losses at the gene ends were 6 bases for V and 1 base for J; bases not matched to a gene: 9. The CDR3: CASSAGQGNRNTEAFF. CDR3 sequence (DNA): TGTGCCAGCTCGGCGGGACAGGGAAACCGGAACACTGAAGCTTTCTTT. Supplemented by reference TRBV18 and TRBJ1-1, the full variable domain reads NAGVMQNPRHLVRRRGQEARLRCSPMKGHSHVYWYRQLPEEGLKFMVYLQKENIIDESGMPKERFSAEFPKEGPSILRIQQVVRGDSAAYFCASSAGQGNRNTEAFFGQGTRLTVV.

The V and J genes are TRBV2 and TRBJ2-7; no clear D. The V and J ends lost 7 bases and 7 bases respectively, with 14 bases between them. The V gene's germline CDR1 is SNHLY and CDR2 FYNNEI. This CDR3 has 12 amino acids. The CDR3 spells CASNPDFGEQYF. The CDR3 DNA reads TGTGCCAGCAACCCAGACTTTGGGGAGCAGTACTTC.

V is TRBV4-3 and J is TRBJ2-4; D unclear. The CDR3 covers 15 residues. V lost 0 bases and J lost 6, with 12 bases in between. Germline CDR1 LGHNA, CDR2 YSLEER. The CDR3 region has the DNA TGCGCCAGCAGCCAAGACTACAGAAGCTTAAACATTCAGTACTTC. Its protein product is CASSQDYRSLNIQYF.

The V and J genes are TRBV5-6 and TRBJ2-7; 10 bases match TRBD1. Trimming took 4 bases from V and 1 from J; bases not matched to a gene: 5. The CDR3 has 15 residues. The V gene's germline CDR1 is SGHDT and CDR2 YYEEEE. CDR3 amino acids: CASSRQGARSYEQYF. The CDR3 DNA reads as TGTGCCAGCAGCCGACAGGGGGCGCGGTCCTACGAGCAGTACTTC. The full variable domain, rest sourced from reference TRBV5-6 and TRBJ2-7, is DAGVTQSPTHLIKTRGQQVTLRCSPKSGHDTVSWYQQALGQGPQFIFQYYEEEERQRGNFPDRFSGHQFPNYSSELNVNALLLGDSALYLCASSRQGARSYEQYFGPGTRLTVT.

J is TRBJ2-1 and V is TRBV7-6; possible D gene TRBD2, 6 bases. Germline CDR1 is SGHVS and CDR2 is FNYEAQ. Trimming shortened V by 5 bases and J by 7 bases, and 9 bases separated the two germline ends. The CDR3 extends over 12 amino acids. CDR3 bases: TGTGCCAGCAGCCGTGCGGGGAATGAGCAGTTCTTC. Translating it yields CASSRAGNEQFF.

V is TRBV12-3 or TRBV12-4 and J is TRBJ1-1, with a tentative D call TRBD1 (6 bases). CDR3 length: 13 residues. Trimming took off 6 bases at V and 4 bases at J, with 12 bases between the two ends. CDR3 loop: CASRATGTTEAFF. DNA of the CDR3: TGTGCCAGCAGGGCTACAGGGACCACTGAAGCTTTCTTT.

The V gene is TRBV5-5, the J gene TRBJ2-2; 8 bases match TRBD1. Germline CDR1 and CDR2: SGHKS and YYEKEE (reference sequence). V shed 1 base and J 7 bases; nucleotides not matched to a gene: 3. This CDR3 is 14 amino acids long. CDR3 loop: CASSLNRGVGELFF. The CDR3, as DNA: TGTGCCAGCAGCTTGAACAGGGGGGTCGGGGAGCTGTTTTTT.

The chain combines TRBV24-1 with TRBJ1-6; D remains unclear. The CDR3 covers 16 residues. Germline V gene lookup returns CDR1 KGHDR and CDR2 SFDVKD. Trimming pared 8 bases from V and 1 base from J, leaving 14 bases between. Here the CDR3 reads CATISWGGSYNSPLHF. The CDR3 nucleotides are TGTGCCACCATCTCCTGGGGAGGGTCCTATAATTCACCCCTCCACTTT.

The chain couples TRBV15 to TRBJ1-3, with 7 bases matching TRBD1. V shed 5 bases, J shed 3 bases, and the junction held 7 bases outside the gene matches. The CDR3 spans 15 residues. CDR1 is LNHNV and CDR2 is YYDKDF in the germline V gene (reference sequence). For the CDR3, the DNA is TGTGCCACCAGCCAGGAGGGGGCGCGTGGAAACACCATATATTTT. Protein product: CATSQEGARGNTIYF.

This sequence joins TRBV5-4 and TRBJ2-7, with 11 bases that match TRBD2. The V and J ends lost 2 bases and 5 bases, in that order; junction bases with no gene match: 6. This CDR3 is built from 15 residues. CDR1 is SGHNT, CDR2 YYREEE, per germline (reference sequence). The chain's CDR3 is CASSLSLAGGHEQYF. CDR3 sequence (DNA): TGTGCCAGCAGCTTATCCCTAGCGGGAGGACACGAGCAGTACTTC.

The CDR3 DNA follows: TGTGCCAGCGCCCCGGGACTAGCAGATACGCAGTATTTT. Translated: CASAPGLADTQYF. The rearrangement uses TRBV9 and TRBJ2-3, with 8 positions matching TRBD2. Germline CDR1 is SGDLS and CDR2 is YYNGEE. The V segment lost 7 bases and the J segment 4 bases; nucleotides outside the gene matches: 5. The CDR3 extends over 13 amino acids.

The CDR3 DNA sequence: TGCGCCAGCAGCCGAGACAGGGAAGGAAACACCATATATTTT. Its protein is CASSRDREGNTIYF. The chain uses TRBV4-1 and TRBJ1-3, with 7 bases matching TRBD1. The germline V gene encodes CDR1 MGHRA and CDR2 YSYEKL. This CDR3 spans 14 amino acids. The V segment lost 4 bases and the J segment 4 bases; nucleotides outside the gene matches: 4.

The chain carries TRBV7-8 and TRBJ2-6; the D gene is possibly TRBD2 (5 bases). There are 20 residues in the CDR3. With 0 bases removed from V and 0 bases from J, the gap between germline ends came to 18 bases. From germline, CDR1 is SGHVS and CDR2 FQNEAQ. CDR3 protein: CASSLAHMSGWSSGANVLTF. CDR3 in DNA: TGTGCCAGCAGCTTAGCGCATATGTCGGGGTGGAGCTCTGGGGCCAACGTCCTGACTTTC.

The table lists this clone with a few counts. The chain links TRBV5-1 to TRBJ2-7; 8 bases are a match to TRBD2. Germline lookup yields CDR1 SGHRS and CDR2 YFSETQ. V trimming: 3 bases; J trimming: 3 bases; junction bases outside the gene matches: 8. The CDR3 is made up of 15 amino acids. The CDR3 DNA reads TGCGCCAGCAGCTATAGCGGGGTTGGGATCTACGAGCAGTACTTC. As protein: CASSYSGVGIYEQYF.

V is TRBV9 and J is TRBJ1-1; unclear D gene. V dropped 2 bases and J dropped 1 base, with 9 bases sitting between them. The germline V gene encodes CDR1 SGDLS and CDR2 YYNGEE. The CDR3 sequence is 14 residues long. CDR3 residues: CASSVRPGNTEAFF. CDR3 nucleotides: TGTGCCAGCAGCGTTAGACCGGGGAACACTGAAGCTTTCTTT.

The chain combines TRBV7-9 with TRBJ2-7; 9 bases map to TRBD2. From germline, CDR1 is SEHNR and CDR2 FQNEAQ (reference sequence). CDR3 length: 15 amino acids. The V and J ends lost 6 bases and 6 bases, in that order; junction bases with no gene match: 12. As DNA, the CDR3 is TGTGCCAGCAGTGGCCCTAGCGGGGTTTTAGGCGAGCAGTACTTC. Translating gives CASSGPSGVLGEQYF.